There are many counts of the clone carrying this TCR beta chain. Its antigen is currently unknown. This sample was taken from a study of T cells after yellow fever vaccination. Study conclusions and caveats: It was a small share of clonotypes that appeared in both CD4 and CD8 compartments.

The trim removed 4 bases at V and 9 bases at J, leaving 10 bases unmatched. The CDR3 is 15 amino acids. Germline V gives CDR1 SNHLY, CDR2 FYNNEI. The authors made TCR cDNA by 5'RACE template switching, adding a universal primer site and UMIs. MiXCR, run by TCRdb on the 5' RACE reads, gives a single entry per CDR3 protein. The sample yields about 370,000 distinct CDR3 sequences, around a tenth seen once. The V call is TRBV2, the J call TRBJ2-1; TRBD2 matches 9 bases. The specimen was PBMCs, collected on the day of the first yellow fever vaccination. The TCR comes from a young man who received the YFV17D yellow fever vaccine. The CDR3 bases are TGTGCCAGCAGTGCCGGGACTAGCTACCTCGCTGAGCAGTTCTTC. Encoded protein: CASSAGTSYLAEQFF. Full variable domain (outside the CDR3, taken from reference TRBV2 and TRBJ2-1): EPEVTQTPSHQVTQMGQEVILRCVPISNHLYFYWYRQILGQKVEFLVSFYNNEISEKSEIFDDQFSVERPDGSNFTLKIRSTKLEDSAMYFCASSAGTSYLAEQFFGPGTRLTVL.